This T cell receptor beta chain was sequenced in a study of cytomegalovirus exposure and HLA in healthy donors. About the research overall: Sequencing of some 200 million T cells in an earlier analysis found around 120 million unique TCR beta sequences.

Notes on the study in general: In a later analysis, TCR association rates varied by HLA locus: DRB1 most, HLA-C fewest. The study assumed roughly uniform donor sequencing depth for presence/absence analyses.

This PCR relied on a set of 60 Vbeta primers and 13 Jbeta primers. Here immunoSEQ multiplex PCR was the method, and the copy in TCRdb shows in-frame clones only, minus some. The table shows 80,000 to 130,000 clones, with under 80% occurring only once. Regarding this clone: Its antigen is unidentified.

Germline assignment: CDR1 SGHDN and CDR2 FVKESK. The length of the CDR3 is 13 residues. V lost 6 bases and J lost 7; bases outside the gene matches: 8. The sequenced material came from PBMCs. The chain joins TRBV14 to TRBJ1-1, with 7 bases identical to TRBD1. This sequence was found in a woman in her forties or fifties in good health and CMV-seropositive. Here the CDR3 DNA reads TGTGCCAGCAGTCACTACGGGACAGTTGAAGCTTTCTTT. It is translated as CASSHYGTVEAFF.